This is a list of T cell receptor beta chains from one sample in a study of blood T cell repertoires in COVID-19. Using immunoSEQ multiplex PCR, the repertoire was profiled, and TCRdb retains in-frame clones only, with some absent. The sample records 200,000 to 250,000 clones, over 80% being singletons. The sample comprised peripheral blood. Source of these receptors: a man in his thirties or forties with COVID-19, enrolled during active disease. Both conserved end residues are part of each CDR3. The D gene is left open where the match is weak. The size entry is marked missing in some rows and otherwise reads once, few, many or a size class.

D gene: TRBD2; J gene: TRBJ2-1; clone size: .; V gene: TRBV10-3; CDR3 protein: CAISESGLAGVGINEQFF; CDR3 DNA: TGTGCCATCAGTGAGTCTGGACTAGCGGGAGTGGGTATAAATGAGCAGTTCTTC
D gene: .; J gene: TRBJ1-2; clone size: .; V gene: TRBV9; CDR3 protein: CASSVEERRNYGYTF; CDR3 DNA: TGTGCCAGCAGCGTGGAGGAGAGGAGAAACTATGGCTACACCTTC
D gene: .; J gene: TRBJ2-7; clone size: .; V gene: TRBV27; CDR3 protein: CASSPLGGGDSYEQYF; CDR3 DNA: TGTGCCAGCAGCCCGTTGGGGGGAGGCGACTCCTACGAGCAGTACTTC
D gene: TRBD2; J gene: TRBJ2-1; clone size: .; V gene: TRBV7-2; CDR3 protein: CASSLRTSSYNEQFF; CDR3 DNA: TGTGCCAGCAGCTTGCGGACTAGCTCCTACAATGAGCAGTTCTTC
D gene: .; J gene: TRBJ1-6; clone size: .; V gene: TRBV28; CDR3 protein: CASSSGLQAYNSPLHF; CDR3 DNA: TGTGCCAGCAGCTCCGGACTCCAAGCTTATAATTCACCCCTCCACTTT
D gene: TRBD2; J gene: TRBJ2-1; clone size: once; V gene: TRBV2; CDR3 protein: CASSPTTSGVSNEQFF; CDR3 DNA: TGTGCCAGCAGTCCCACTACTAGCGGGGTTAGTAATGAGCAGTTCTTC
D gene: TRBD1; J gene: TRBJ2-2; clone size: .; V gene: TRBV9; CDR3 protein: CASSGDRGNTGELFF; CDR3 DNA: TGTGCCAGCAGCGGGGACAGGGGGAACACCGGGGAGCTGTTTTTT
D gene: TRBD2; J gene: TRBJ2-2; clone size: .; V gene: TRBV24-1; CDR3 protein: CATSDTGTRAGGELFF; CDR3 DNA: TGTGCCACCAGTGATACCGGGACTAGAGCGGGCGGGGAGCTGTTTTTT
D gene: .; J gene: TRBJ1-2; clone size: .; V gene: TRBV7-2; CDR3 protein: CASSSFGTPNYGYTF; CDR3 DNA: TGTGCCAGCAGCTCCTTCGGGACACCCAACTATGGCTACACCTTC
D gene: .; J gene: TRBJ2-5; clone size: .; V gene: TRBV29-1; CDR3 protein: CSVEVKGGAQETQYF; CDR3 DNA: TGCAGCGTTGAAGTCAAGGGCGGGGCCCAAGAGACCCAGTACTTC
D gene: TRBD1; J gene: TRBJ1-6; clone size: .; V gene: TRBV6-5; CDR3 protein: CASTPDRNNSPLHF; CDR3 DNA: TGTGCCAGCACTCCGGACAGGAATAATTCACCCCTCCACTTT
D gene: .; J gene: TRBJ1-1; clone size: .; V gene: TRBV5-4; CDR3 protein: CASSFDIANTEAFF; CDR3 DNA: TGTGCCAGCAGCTTCGACATCGCGAACACTGAAGCTTTCTTT
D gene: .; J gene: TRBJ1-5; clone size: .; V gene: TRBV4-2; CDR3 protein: CASSQDLGRRAVQPQHF; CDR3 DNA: TGTGCCAGCAGCCAAGATCTAGGGCGGAGGGCGGTTCAGCCCCAGCATTTT
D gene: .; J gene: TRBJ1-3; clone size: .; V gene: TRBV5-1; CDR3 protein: CASSLDRSSSGNTIYF; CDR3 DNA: TGCGCCAGCAGCTTGGACAGGTCGAGCTCTGGAAACACCATATATTTT
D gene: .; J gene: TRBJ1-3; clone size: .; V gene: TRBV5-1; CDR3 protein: CASSLGDGNTIYF; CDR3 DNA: TGCGCCAGCAGCCTCGGTGATGGAAACACCATATATTTT
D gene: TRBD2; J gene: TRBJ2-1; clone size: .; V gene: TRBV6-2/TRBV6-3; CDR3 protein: CASSPYGTSIGQFF; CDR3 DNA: TGTGCCAGCAGTCCCTATGGGACTAGTATCGGGCAGTTCTTC
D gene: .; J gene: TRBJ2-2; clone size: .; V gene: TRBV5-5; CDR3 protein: CASSLNLGTGELFF; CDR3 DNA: TGTGCCAGCAGCTTAAACCTCGGCACCGGGGAGCTGTTTTTT
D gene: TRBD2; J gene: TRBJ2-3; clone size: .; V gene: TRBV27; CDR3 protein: CASSGLASGDTQYF; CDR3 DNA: TGTGCCAGCAGTGGACTAGCGTCCGGAGATACGCAGTATTTT
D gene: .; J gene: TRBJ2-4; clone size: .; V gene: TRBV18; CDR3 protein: CASSPTGGVAKNIQYF; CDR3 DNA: TGTGCCAGCTCACCTACAGGGGGGGTAGCCAAAAACATTCAGTACTTC
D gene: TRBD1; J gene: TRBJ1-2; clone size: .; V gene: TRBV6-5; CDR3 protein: CASDFDRGGYGYTF; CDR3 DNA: TGTGCCAGCGATTTCGACAGGGGAGGTTATGGCTACACCTTC
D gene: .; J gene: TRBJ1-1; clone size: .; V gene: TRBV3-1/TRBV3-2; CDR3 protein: CASSLLTEAFF; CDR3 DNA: TGTGCCAGCAGCTTATTGACTGAAGCTTTCTTT
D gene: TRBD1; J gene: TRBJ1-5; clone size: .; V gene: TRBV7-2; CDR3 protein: CASSPGQGQPQHF; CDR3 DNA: TGTGCCAGCAGCCCCGGACAGGGACAGCCCCAGCATTTT
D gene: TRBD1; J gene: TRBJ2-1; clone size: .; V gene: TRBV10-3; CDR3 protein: CAISPFRDRFYNEQFF; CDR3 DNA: TGTGCCATCAGCCCTTTCCGGGACAGGTTTTACAATGAGCAGTTCTTC
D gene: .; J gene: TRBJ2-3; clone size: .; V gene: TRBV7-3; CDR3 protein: CASSLMASGTDTQYF; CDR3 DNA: TGTGCCAGCAGCTTAATGGCTAGCGGCACAGATACGCAGTATTTT
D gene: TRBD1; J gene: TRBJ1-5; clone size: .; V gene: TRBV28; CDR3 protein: CASRTPVGQTDGQPQHF; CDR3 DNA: TGTGCCAGCAGAACCCCGGTGGGACAGACGGACGGGCAGCCCCAGCATTTT
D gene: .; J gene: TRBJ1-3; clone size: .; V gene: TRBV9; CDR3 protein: CASSVTVSGNTIYF; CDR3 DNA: TGTGCCAGCAGCGTAACAGTCTCTGGAAACACCATATATTTT
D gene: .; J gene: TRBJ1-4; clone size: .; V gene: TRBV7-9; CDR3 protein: CASRLITGEKLFF; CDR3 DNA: TGTGCCAGCCGCCTAATTACAGGGGAAAAACTGTTTTTT
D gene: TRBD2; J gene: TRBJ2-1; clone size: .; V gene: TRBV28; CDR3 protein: CASSPLTSGSYEQFF; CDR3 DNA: TGTGCCAGCAGTCCGCTGACTAGCGGGAGCTATGAGCAGTTCTTC
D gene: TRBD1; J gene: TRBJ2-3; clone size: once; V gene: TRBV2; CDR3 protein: CASSGDRDGVTDTQYF; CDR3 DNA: TGTGCCAGCAGTGGTGACAGGGATGGGGTCACAGATACGCAGTATTTT
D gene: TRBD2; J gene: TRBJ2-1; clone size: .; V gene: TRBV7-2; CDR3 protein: CASSLGASGHLNEQFF; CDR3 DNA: TGTGCCAGCAGCTTAGGTGCTAGCGGACACCTCAATGAGCAGTTCTTC
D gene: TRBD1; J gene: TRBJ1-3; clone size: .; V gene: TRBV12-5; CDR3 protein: CASGPGDRYSGNTIYF; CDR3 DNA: TGTGCTAGTGGTCCGGGGGACAGGTACTCTGGAAACACCATATATTTT
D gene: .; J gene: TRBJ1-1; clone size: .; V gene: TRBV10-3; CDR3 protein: CAISDGGTEAFF; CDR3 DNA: TGTGCCATCAGTGACGGGGGCACTGAAGCTTTCTTT
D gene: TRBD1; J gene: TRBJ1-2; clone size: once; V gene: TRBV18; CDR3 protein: CASSPTGQGDYTF; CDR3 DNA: TGTGCCAGCTCACCCACCGGACAGGGTGACTACACCTTC
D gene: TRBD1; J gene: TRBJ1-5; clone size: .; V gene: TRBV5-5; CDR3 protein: CASSFGQDRGEPQHF; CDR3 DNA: TGTGCCAGCAGCTTCGGCCAGGACAGGGGGGAGCCCCAGCATTTT
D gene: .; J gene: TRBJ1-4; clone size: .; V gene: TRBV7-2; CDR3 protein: CASSLDQGGEKLFF; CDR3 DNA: TGTGCCAGCAGCTTAGATCAAGGGGGTGAAAAACTGTTTTTT
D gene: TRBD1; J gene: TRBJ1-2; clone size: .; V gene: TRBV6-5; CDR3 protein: CASSSLVGQGDYGYTF; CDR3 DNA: TGTGCCAGCAGTTCCCTGGTGGGACAGGGTGACTATGGCTACACCTTC
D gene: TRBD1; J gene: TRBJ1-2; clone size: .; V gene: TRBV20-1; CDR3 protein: CSASGDRFYGYTF; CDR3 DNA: TGCAGTGCTAGTGGGGACAGGTTCTATGGCTACACCTTC
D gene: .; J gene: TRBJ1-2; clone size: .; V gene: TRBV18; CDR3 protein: CASSYTEEPYGYTF; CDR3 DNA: TGTGCCAGCTCTTACACCGAGGAGCCTTATGGCTACACCTTC
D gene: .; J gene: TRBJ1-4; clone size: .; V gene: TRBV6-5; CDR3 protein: CASSYSFAGSEKLFF; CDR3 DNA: TGTGCCAGCAGTTACTCTTTTGCAGGATCGGAAAAACTGTTTTTT